Following are 21 T cell receptor beta chains from one sample sequenced in a study of immune evolution from preneoplasia to lung adenocarcinoma. Clones were read by immunoSEQ multiplex PCR, and TCRdb kept only the in-frame ones, dropping some. The table includes approximately 4,900 clones, less than 80% detected once. The sequencing sample was made of FFPE minimally invasive lung adenocarcinoma tissue. These receptors were collected from a person aged 65 to 79 with lung adenocarcinoma.

The chain is built from TRBV7-9 and TRBJ1-6; D is unclear. Trimming took 4 bases from V and 7 from J, leaving 5 bases between them. CDR3 size: 12 residues. Germline V gene lookup returns CDR1 SEHNR and CDR2 FQNEAQ (reference sequence). The CDR3 protein is CASSSLNSPLHF. The CDR3, as DNA: TGTGCCAGCAGCTCCCTAAATTCACCCCTCCACTTT.

This sequence joins TRBV10-3 and TRBJ2-3; tentatively, D is TRBD2 (5 bases). V lost 5 bases, J lost 4 bases, and 10 bases lay in between. Germline assignment: CDR1 ENHRY and CDR2 SYGVKD. The CDR3 is 13 amino acids. The CDR3 DNA sequence: TGTGCCATCAGTACCGTTAGCGCAGATACGCAGTATTTT. This gives the protein CAISTVSADTQYF.

V is TRBV5-4 and J is TRBJ2-6; D possibly matches TRBD1 or TRBD2 (5 bases each). Germline CDR1 is SGHNT and CDR2 is YYREEE (reference sequence). Between the trimmed V and J ends, which lost 2 bases and 0 bases, there was a span of 12 bases. This CDR3 is 17 amino acids long. DNA for the CDR3: TGTGCCAGCAGCTTCTCGGGGACGGCCTCTGGGGCCAACGTCCTGACTTTC. Amino acids: CASSFSGTASGANVLTF.

This clone was observed a handful of times. This chain links TRBV11-3 with TRBJ1-1; no clear D. CDR3 length: 13 residues. The germline gives CDR1 SGHNT, CDR2 YENEEA. Deletions cut 0 bases from V and 4 bases from J, with 6 bases between. CDR3 sequence (DNA): TGTGCCAGCAGCTTAGAGGCCAGCACTGAAGCTTTCTTT. Translating gives CASSLEASTEAFF.

A few counts support this clone. The CDR3 DNA follows: TGTGCCAGTAGTAGGGGTCGGTGGCAGCCCCAGCATTTT. Translation gives CASSRGRWQPQHF. This sequence joins TRBV19 and TRBJ1-5; D ambiguous. This CDR3 region has 13 residues. Trimming took 4 bases from V and 7 from J, leaving 11 bases between them. Germline values: CDR1 LNHDA, CDR2 SQIVND (reference sequence).

The chain carries TRBV4-2 and TRBJ2-7; TRBD1 matches 10 bases. This CDR3 is built from 16 residues. Germline-derived CDR1 and CDR2 are LGHNA and YNFKEQ. The J segment lost 6 bases and the V segment lost 2 bases, leaving 10 bases of the junction unmatched. CDR3 in amino acids: CASSQMGQGTFFEQYF. The CDR3 nucleotides read TGTGCCAGCAGCCAAATGGGACAGGGGACTTTTTTCGAGCAGTACTTC.

The rearrangement uses TRBV14 and TRBJ2-5; D ambiguous. V was shortened by 2 bases and J by 5 bases, with 6 bases between the two germline ends. The germline CDR1 and CDR2 sequences are SGHDN and FVKESK. There are 12 residues in the CDR3. CDR3 in DNA: TGTGCCAGCAGCCAATTACGGGAGACCCAGTACTTC. Translated: CASSQLRETQYF.

V is TRBV9 and J is TRBJ2-5; no clear D. This CDR3 is built from 12 residues. CDR1 is SGDLS and CDR2 is YYNGEE in the germline V gene. Between the trimmed V and J ends, which lost 3 bases and 5 bases, there was a span of 8 bases. The CDR3 DNA follows: TGTGCCAGCAGCGATCGGTGGGAGACCCAGTACTTC. As protein: CASSDRWETQYF. Full variable domain (remainder filled in from reference TRBV9 and TRBJ2-5): DSGVTQTPKHLITATGQRVTLRCSPRSGDLSVYWYQQSLDQGLQFLIQYYNGEERAKGNILERFSAQQFPDLHSELNLSSLELGDSALYFCASSDRWETQYFGPGTRLLVL.

The rearrangement uses TRBV4-2 and TRBJ2-1; tentative D call: TRBD2 (6 bases). With 0 bases removed from V and 8 bases from J, the gap between germline ends came to 17 bases. This CDR3 has 16 residues. CDR1 LGHNA and CDR2 YNFKEQ come from the germline V gene. The CDR3 sequence: CASSQEFAGSRDEQFF. The CDR3 DNA is TGTGCCAGCAGCCAAGAGTTCGCGGGATCCAGGGATGAGCAGTTCTTC.

The V call is TRBV2, the J call TRBJ1-6, with D hard to call. Trimming left V 2 bases short and J 7 bases short, with 9 bases between. Germline loops: CDR1 SNHLY, CDR2 FYNNEI. This CDR3 comprises 14 residues. Here the CDR3 reads CASSEWALNSPLHF. CDR3 nucleotide sequence: TGTGCCAGCAGTGAATGGGCCCTAAATTCACCCCTCCACTTT.

The chain links TRBV11-2 to TRBJ2-5; a weak D match, TRBD1 (5 bases). Gene TRBJ2-7 matches the end of the DNA better, so the J call may be wrong. CDR1 and CDR2 from the germline V gene are SGHAT and FQNNGV. The CDR3 extends over 15 amino acids. The CDR3 region is CASSSPRQFSYEQYF. The CDR3 region has the DNA TGTGCCAGCAGCTCACCGCGACAGTTCTCCTACGAGCAGTACTTC.

V usage is TRBV6-5 and J usage is TRBJ2-7; 8 positions agree with TRBD2. J was trimmed by 1 base and V by 3 bases; bases with no gene match: 5. The CDR3 contains 15 residues. CDR1 and CDR2 from the germline V gene are MNHEY and SVGAGI. The CDR3 loop reads CASSYSGTSSYEQYF. As DNA, the CDR3 is TGTGCCAGCAGTTATTCCGGGACTAGTTCCTACGAGCAGTACTTC.

The chain links TRBV28 to TRBJ1-2, with D perhaps TRBD1 (6 bases). Germline CDR1 and CDR2: MDHEN and SYDVKM. This CDR3 region has 13 residues. V was shortened by 10 bases and J by 4 bases, with 16 bases between the two germline ends. The CDR3 spells CATQTRTVYGYTF. The CDR3 DNA reads as TGTGCCACCCAGACCCGGACAGTCTATGGCTACACCTTC.

This clone has only one observation. This rearrangement joins TRBV7-9 to TRBJ1-3; D gene uncertain. CDR1 is SEHNR, CDR2 FQNEAQ, per germline (reference sequence). The CDR3 contains 15 residues. Trimming shortened V by 3 bases and J by 0 bases, and 9 bases separated the two germline ends. The CDR3 DNA sequence: TGTGCCAGCAGCTTCTCCAGCAACTCTGGAAACACCATATATTTT. This encodes CASSFSSNSGNTIYF.

The rearrangement uses TRBV7-3 and TRBJ2-1; D remains ambiguous. This CDR3 spans 15 amino acids. CDR1 and CDR2 (germline): SGHTA, FQGTGA. Deletions cut 3 bases from V and 4 bases from J, with 13 bases between. Here the CDR3 DNA reads TGTGCCAGCAGCTTGGTTTGGACGGAATACAATGAGCAGTTCTTC. Its protein is CASSLVWTEYNEQFF.

The V gene is TRBV6-4, the J gene TRBJ2-1; D possibly corresponds to TRBD1 (6 bases). This CDR3 has 15 residues. Germline V gives CDR1 MRHNA, CDR2 SNTAGT. V lost 4 bases and J 9 bases, leaving 19 bases between the germline ends. The CDR3 loop reads CASSAGAGMGTEQFF. The CDR3 DNA reads as TGTGCCAGCAGTGCAGGGGCTGGGATGGGTACTGAGCAGTTCTTC.

The J gene is TRBJ2-7, the V gene TRBV10-3; 10 nucleotides align to TRBD1. The CDR3 spans 13 residues. The ends lost 8 bases at V and 3 bases at J; junction bases unmatched: 4. In germline, CDR1 is ENHRY, CDR2 SYGVKD. The CDR3 is CAIGQGVGYEQYF. The CDR3, as DNA: TGTGCCATCGGACAGGGGGTGGGCTACGAGCAGTACTTC.

This clone was recorded once. The CDR3 nucleotides read TGCGCCAGCCAACTCGAGCCCACCGGGGAGCTGTTTTTT. Protein: CASQLEPTGELFF. The V gene is TRBV5-1, the J gene TRBJ2-2; D is unclear. The germline V gene encodes CDR1 SGHRS and CDR2 YFSETQ. This CDR3 spans 13 amino acids. V was pared by 7 bases and J by 4 bases, with 11 bases between.

The chain links TRBV7-9 to TRBJ2-3, with D unresolved. The germline V and J ends were trimmed by 5 bases and 5 bases, with 14 bases remaining between them. Germline CDR1 SEHNR, CDR2 FQNEAQ (reference sequence). CDR3 size: 14 residues. The CDR3 DNA is TGTGCCAGCAGCAGACGCCCCCAGGAAGATACGCAGTATTTT. Translation gives CASSRRPQEDTQYF. Variable domain in full (rest from reference TRBV7-9 and TRBJ2-3): DTGVSQNPRHKITKRGQNVTFRCDPISEHNRLYWYRQTLGQGPEFLTYFQNEAQLEKSRLLSDRFSAERPKGSFSTLEIQRTEQGDSAMYLCASSRRPQEDTQYFGPGTRLTVL.

The rearrangement uses TRBV29-1 and TRBJ1-2, with D possibly matching TRBD1 (6 bases). Germline V CDR1 and CDR2: SQVTM, ANQGSEA. Deletions cut 0 bases from V and 13 bases from J, with 21 bases between. This CDR3 has 14 amino acids. CDR3: CSVEERQTGPLGTF. Here the CDR3 DNA reads TGCAGCGTTGAAGAACGACAGACAGGACCGCTAGGCACCTTC.

This chain joins TRBV6-4 and TRBJ2-7, with a weak D call TRBD1 (6 bases). Germline assignment: CDR1 MRHNA and CDR2 SNTAGT. CDR3 size: 14 residues. V was clipped by 9 bases and J by 2 bases, with 17 bases between them. Here the CDR3 reads CARGSQGSTYEQYF. The CDR3 nucleotides read TGTGCCAGGGGTTCACAGGGAAGCACCTACGAGCAGTACTTC.